These 19 T cell receptor beta chains originate from one sample sequenced in a study of shared clonotypes between healthy human individuals. This table comes from immunoSEQ multiplex PCR, and its TCRdb copy is limited to in-frame clones, with some not included. Here the sample spans around 2,000,000 clones, approximately 94% being singletons. Positive CCR7 selection of CD45RO-negative cells yielded the naive CD8 cells, and terminally differentiated effector memory CD45RA+ cells were excluded. Sequenced sample: naive CD8+ T cells sorted from blood. These receptors originate from a man aged 18 to 29 in good health.

This clone came up once. This rearrangement joins TRBV30 to TRBJ1-1; D unresolved. This CDR3 spans 14 amino acids. V gave up 0 bases and J gave up 6 bases, with 14 bases separating them. Germline lookup yields CDR1 GTSNPN and CDR2 SVGIG (reference sequence). The chain's CDR3 is CAWSVTGIGAEAFF. The CDR3 nucleotides read TGTGCCTGGAGTGTAACGGGTATAGGCGCTGAAGCTTTCTTT.

A note on this clone: This specimen includes other DNA sequences encoding the same CDR3. The CDR3 DNA reads TGTGCCAGTAGTATTTCAGAGTATAGCAATCAGCCCCAGCATTTT. This translates into CASSISEYSNQPQHF. The chain couples TRBV19 to TRBJ1-5; no clear D gene. CDR3 size: 15 residues. Deletions cut 3 bases from V and 0 bases from J, with 9 bases between. Germline CDR1 LNHDA, CDR2 SQIVND (reference sequence).

V and J are TRBV2 and TRBJ1-2; TRBD1 matches 10 bases. CDR1 and CDR2 from the germline V gene are SNHLY and FYNNEI. The CDR3 loop spans 15 amino acids. V lost 6 bases and J lost 4; bases outside the gene matches: 8. CDR3 loop: CASRPGQGIPYGYTF. The CDR3 coding sequence is TGTGCCAGCAGGCCGGGACAGGGGATCCCCTATGGCTACACCTTC.

The gene calls are TRBV5-1 and TRBJ2-3, with D perhaps matching TRBD2 (6 bases). The CDR3 length is 15 residues. Trimming removed 7 bases at V and 4 bases at J, with 19 bases between. Germline V lookup: CDR1 SGHRS, CDR2 YFSETQ. The CDR3 DNA follows: TGCGCCAGCGGATCGGGGGAGTGGGTCGCAGATACGCAGTATTTT. Translation gives CASGSGEWVADTQYF.

The chain combines TRBV19 with TRBJ1-2, with TRBD1 as a possible D gene (6 bases). There are 15 residues in the CDR3. Trimming took off 4 bases at V and 4 bases at J, with 16 bases between the two ends. Looked up from germline, CDR1 is LNHDA and CDR2 is SQIVND (reference sequence). CDR3 region: CASSRREGVFYGYTF. The CDR3 DNA reads TGTGCCAGTAGTAGGCGGGAGGGGGTCTTCTATGGCTACACCTTC.

V is TRBV20-1 and J is TRBJ2-7; no clear D gene. Germline values: CDR1 DFQATT, CDR2 SNEGSKA (reference sequence). Trimming stripped 4 bases from V and 3 bases from J, with 7 bases between. This CDR3 contains 11 residues. In DNA, the CDR3 is TGCAGTGCTACGGACGGCTACGAGCAGTACTTC. Translation: CSATDGYEQYF.

The V call is TRBV27, the J call TRBJ1-1; no reliable D call. The CDR3 has 13 residues. The V gene lost 5 bases and the J gene lost 5 bases, with 12 bases spanning the gap. Per germline, CDR1 MNHEY and CDR2 SMNVEV (reference sequence). CDR3 bases: TGTGCCAGCAGTCCCGGCAGTTCGACTGAAGCTTTCTTT. This codes for CASSPGSSTEAFF.

This sequence joins TRBV15 and TRBJ1-4, with D perhaps matching TRBD1 (6 bases). V lost 6 bases and J 8 bases, leaving 13 bases between the germline ends. The CDR3 spans 13 residues. CDR1 LNHNV and CDR2 YYDKDF come from the germline V gene (reference sequence). DNA of the CDR3: TGTGCCACCAGAATCAGGGGAGAGGAAAAACTGTTTTTT. Protein sequence: CATRIRGEEKLFF.

The rearrangement links TRBV5-6 to TRBJ1-5, with no clear D. CDR3 length: 14 amino acids. The germline CDR1 and CDR2 sequences are SGHDT and YYEEEE. Trimming shortened V by 5 bases and J by 0 bases, and 9 bases separated the two germline ends. CDR3 in DNA: TGTGCCAGCAGGCTGTGGGGTAGCAATCAGCCCCAGCATTTT. Translation: CASRLWGSNQPQHF. The complete variable domain, with remaining parts taken from reference TRBV5-6 and TRBJ1-5, reads DAGVTQSPTHLIKTRGQQVTLRCSPKSGHDTVSWYQQALGQGPQFIFQYYEEEERQRGNFPDRFSGHQFPNYSSELNVNALLLGDSALYLCASRLWGSNQPQHFGDGTRLSIL.

V usage is TRBV5-6 and J usage is TRBJ1-1; D remains ambiguous. Trimming pared 0 bases from V and 4 bases from J, leaving 16 bases between. This CDR3 comprises 16 residues. Germline CDR1 reads SGHDT; CDR2 reads YYEEEE. The CDR3 loop reads CASSLAPGRRATEAFF. As DNA, the CDR3 is TGTGCCAGCAGCTTGGCCCCAGGAAGGCGAGCCACTGAAGCTTTCTTT.

J is TRBJ2-5 and V is TRBV7-9; D may be TRBD1 (5 bases). Trimming shortened V by 0 bases and J by 7 bases, and 18 bases separated the two germline ends. Germline assignment: CDR1 SEHNR and CDR2 FQNEAQ (reference sequence). The CDR3 runs to 16 residues. The CDR3 spells CASSLAGEGEWVTQYF. As DNA, the CDR3 is TGTGCCAGCAGCTTAGCAGGCGAAGGGGAATGGGTGACCCAGTACTTC.

The chain combines TRBV6-5 with TRBJ1-6; 8 nucleotides match TRBD1. Germline V gives CDR1 MNHEY, CDR2 SVGAGI. Germline trimming cut 2 bases from V and 5 bases from J; bases unmatched to any gene: 2. The CDR3 loop spans 15 amino acids. The CDR3 DNA is TGTGCCAGCAGTTACCAGACAGGGGATAATTCACCCCTCCACTTT. The encoded protein is CASSYQTGDNSPLHF.

V is TRBV29-1 and J is TRBJ2-7; 8 positions agree with TRBD2. Looked up from germline, CDR1 is SQVTM and CDR2 is ANQGSEA. V gave up 6 bases and J gave up 2 bases; unmatched junction bases: 9. The CDR3 length is 14 residues. DNA for the CDR3: TGCAGCGTCGTGGGGCTAGCGGGCACCTACGAGCAGTACTTC. Protein: CSVVGLAGTYEQYF.

J is TRBJ1-1 and V is TRBV11-2; weak D call: TRBD1 (5 bases). The CDR3 is 13 amino acids. V gave up 5 bases and J gave up 4 bases, with 11 bases separating them. The germline CDR1 and CDR2 sequences are SGHAT and FQNNGV. Here the CDR3 reads CASSLHGGTEAFF. The CDR3 bases are TGTGCCAGCAGCCTTCACGGGGGCACTGAAGCTTTCTTT.

Concerning this clone itself: This specimen includes other DNA sequences encoding the same CDR3. V usage is TRBV9 and J usage is TRBJ2-2, with D possibly matching TRBD1 (6 bases). The germline gives CDR1 SGDLS, CDR2 YYNGEE. The germline V and J ends were trimmed by 4 bases and 5 bases, with 12 bases remaining between them. This CDR3 region has 14 residues. CDR3: CASSLGGGTGELFF. Written as DNA, the CDR3 is TGTGCCAGCAGCCTAGGGGGTGGAACCGGGGAGCTGTTTTTT.

This clone showed up just once. The rearrangement uses TRBV28 and TRBJ1-1, with D unclear. V lost 6 bases, J lost 2 bases, and 19 bases lay in between. The germline gives CDR1 MDHEN, CDR2 SYDVKM. The CDR3 runs to 16 residues. Written as DNA, the CDR3 is TGTGCCAGCAGCTCACCCCAGACGGCGGCAAACACTGAAGCTTTCTTT. This encodes CASSSPQTAANTEAFF.

The chain employs TRBV2 and TRBJ1-2, with a tentative D call TRBD1 (5 bases). Per the germline V gene, CDR1 is SNHLY and CDR2 is FYNNEI. With 1 base removed from V and 3 bases from J, the gap between germline ends came to 15 bases. The CDR3 extends over 16 amino acids. The CDR3 reads CASSEGSGTDYYGYTF. The CDR3 DNA reads as TGTGCCAGCAGTGAAGGGTCGGGGACGGATTACTATGGCTACACCTTC.

The chain is built from TRBV7-3 and TRBJ2-7; TRBD1 might be the D (5 bases). This CDR3 is built from 16 residues. CDR1 is SGHTA, CDR2 FQGTGA, per germline. V shed 3 bases and J shed 5 bases, with 20 bases lying between them. CDR3 residues: CASSFKRGRRSDEQYF. The CDR3 bases are TGTGCCAGCAGCTTTAAAAGGGGTAGGCGCAGCGACGAGCAGTACTTC.

The chain has TRBV11-2 and TRBJ2-3; 10 nucleotides match TRBD1. Trimming at V came to 4 bases and at J to 3 bases, leaving 7 bases not matched to a gene. The CDR3 totals 16 residues. Looked up from germline, CDR1 is SGHAT and CDR2 is FQNNGV. DNA for the CDR3: TGTGCCAGCAGCTCGCGGACAGGGGGGTGGACAGATACGCAGTATTTT. Protein: CASSSRTGGWTDTQYF. Drawing the rest from reference TRBV11-2 and TRBJ2-3, the complete variable domain is EAGVAQSPRYKIIEKRQSVAFWCNPISGHATLYWYQQILGQGPKLLIQFQNNGVVDDSQLPKDRFSAERLKGVDSTLKIQPAKLEDSAVYLCASSSRTGGWTDTQYFGPGTRLTVL.